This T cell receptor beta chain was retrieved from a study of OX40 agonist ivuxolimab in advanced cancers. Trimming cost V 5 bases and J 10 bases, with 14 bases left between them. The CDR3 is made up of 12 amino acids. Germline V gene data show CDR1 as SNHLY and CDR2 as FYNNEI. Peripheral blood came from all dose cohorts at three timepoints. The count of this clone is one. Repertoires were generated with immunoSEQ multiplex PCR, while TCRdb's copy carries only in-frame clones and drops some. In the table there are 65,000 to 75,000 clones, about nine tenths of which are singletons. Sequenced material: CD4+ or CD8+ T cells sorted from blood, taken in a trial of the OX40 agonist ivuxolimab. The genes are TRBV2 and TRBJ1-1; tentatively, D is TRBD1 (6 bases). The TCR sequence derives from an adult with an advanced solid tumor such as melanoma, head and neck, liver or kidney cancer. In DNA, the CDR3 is TGTGCCAGCAGTCTACAGGGTTTCGGAGCTTTCTTT. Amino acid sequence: CASSLQGFGAFF.